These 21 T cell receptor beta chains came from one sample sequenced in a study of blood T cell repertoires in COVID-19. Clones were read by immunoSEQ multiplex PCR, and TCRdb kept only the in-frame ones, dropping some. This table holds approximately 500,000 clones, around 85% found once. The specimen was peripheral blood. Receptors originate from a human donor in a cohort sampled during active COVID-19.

CDR3 protein: CATSNTLSWAEGGETQYF. DNA for the CDR3: TGTGCCACCAGCAATACCCTGTCCTGGGCTGAAGGGGGTGAGACCCAGTACTTC. The V call is TRBV15, the J call TRBJ2-5; possible D gene TRBD1, 6 bases. Per the germline V gene, CDR1 is LNHNV and CDR2 is YYDKDF (reference sequence). V was pared by 4 bases and J by 5 bases, with 26 bases between. The CDR3 contains 18 residues.

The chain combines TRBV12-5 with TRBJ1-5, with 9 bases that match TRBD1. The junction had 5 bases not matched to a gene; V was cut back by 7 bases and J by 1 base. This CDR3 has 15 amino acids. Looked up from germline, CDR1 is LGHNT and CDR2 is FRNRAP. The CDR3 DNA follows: TGTGCTAGTGCTCTACAGGGGGCAAGCAATCAGCCCCAGCATTTT. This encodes CASALQGASNQPQHF.

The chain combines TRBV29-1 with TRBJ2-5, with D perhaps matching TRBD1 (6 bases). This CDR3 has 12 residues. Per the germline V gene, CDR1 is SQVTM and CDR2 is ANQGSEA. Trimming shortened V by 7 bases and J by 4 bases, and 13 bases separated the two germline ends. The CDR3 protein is CSATGLGETQYF. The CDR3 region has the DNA TGCAGCGCCACAGGGTTAGGAGAGACCCAGTACTTC.

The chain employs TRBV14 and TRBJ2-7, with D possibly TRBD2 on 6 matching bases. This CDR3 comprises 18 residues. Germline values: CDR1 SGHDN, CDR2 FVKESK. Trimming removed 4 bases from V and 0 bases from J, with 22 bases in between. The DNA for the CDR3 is TGTGCCAGCAGCCCCCTTCCATCCGGGACTTTCCACTCCTACGAGCAGTACTTC. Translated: CASSPLPSGTFHSYEQYF.

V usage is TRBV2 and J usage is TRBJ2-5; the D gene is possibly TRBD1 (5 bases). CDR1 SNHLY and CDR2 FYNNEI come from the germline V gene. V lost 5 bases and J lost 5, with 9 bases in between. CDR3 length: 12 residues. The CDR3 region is CASSRQTETQYF. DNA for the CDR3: TGTGCCAGCAGTAGACAGACGGAGACCCAGTACTTC.

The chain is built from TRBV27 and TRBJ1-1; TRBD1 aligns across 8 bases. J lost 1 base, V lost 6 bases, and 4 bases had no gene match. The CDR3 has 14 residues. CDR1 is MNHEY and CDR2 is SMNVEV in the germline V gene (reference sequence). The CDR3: CASRDGTGNTEAFF. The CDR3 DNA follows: TGTGCCAGCAGAGACGGGACAGGGAACACTGAAGCTTTCTTT.

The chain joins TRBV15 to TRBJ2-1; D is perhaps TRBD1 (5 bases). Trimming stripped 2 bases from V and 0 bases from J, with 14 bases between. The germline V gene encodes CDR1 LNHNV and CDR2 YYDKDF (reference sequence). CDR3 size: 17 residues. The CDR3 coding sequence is TGTGCCACCAGCAGACGCGCCAGGGTGGGCTCCTACAATGAGCAGTTCTTC. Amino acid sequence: CATSRRARVGSYNEQFF.

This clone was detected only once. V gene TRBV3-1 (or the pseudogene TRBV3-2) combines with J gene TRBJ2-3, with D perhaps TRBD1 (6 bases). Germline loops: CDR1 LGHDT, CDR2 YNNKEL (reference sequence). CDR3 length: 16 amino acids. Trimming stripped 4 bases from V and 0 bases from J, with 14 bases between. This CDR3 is CASSLWTVPSTDTQYF. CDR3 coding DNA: TGTGCCAGCAGCCTATGGACAGTACCTAGCACAGATACGCAGTATTTT.

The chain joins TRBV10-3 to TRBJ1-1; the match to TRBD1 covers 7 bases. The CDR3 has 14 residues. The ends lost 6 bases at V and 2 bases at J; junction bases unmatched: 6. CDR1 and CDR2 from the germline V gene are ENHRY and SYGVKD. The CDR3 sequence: CAIRRDSSNTEAFF. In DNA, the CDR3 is TGTGCCATCAGGAGGGACAGCTCAAACACTGAAGCTTTCTTT.

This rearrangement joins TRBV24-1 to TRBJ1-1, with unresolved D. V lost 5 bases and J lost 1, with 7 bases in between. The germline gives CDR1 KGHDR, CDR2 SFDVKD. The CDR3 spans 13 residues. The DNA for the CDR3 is TGTGCCACCAGTGCTCAGGAGAACACTGAAGCTTTCTTT. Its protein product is CATSAQENTEAFF.

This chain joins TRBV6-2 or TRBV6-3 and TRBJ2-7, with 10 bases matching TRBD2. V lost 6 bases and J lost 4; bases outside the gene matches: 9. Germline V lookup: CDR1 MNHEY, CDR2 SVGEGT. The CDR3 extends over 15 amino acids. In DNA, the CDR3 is TGTGCCAGCAGCGAACGTAGCGGGAGGCTATACGAGCAGTACTTC. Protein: CASSERSGRLYEQYF.

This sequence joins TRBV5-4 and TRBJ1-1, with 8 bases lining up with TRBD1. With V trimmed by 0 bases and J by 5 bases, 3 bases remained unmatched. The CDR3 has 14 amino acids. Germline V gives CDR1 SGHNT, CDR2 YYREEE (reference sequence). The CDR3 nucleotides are TGTGCCAGCAGCTTGGCAGGGGGCCGAACTGAAGCTTTCTTT. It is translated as CASSLAGGRTEAFF.

CDR3 region: CATSVSGSVWDEQFF. CDR3 DNA sequence: TGTGCCACCAGTGTTAGCGGGAGCGTCTGGGATGAGCAGTTCTTC. The chain combines TRBV24-1 with TRBJ2-1, with 9 bases that match TRBD2. CDR1 is KGHDR and CDR2 is SFDVKD in the germline V gene. This CDR3 contains 15 residues. V gave up 5 bases and J gave up 8 bases; unmatched junction bases: 9.

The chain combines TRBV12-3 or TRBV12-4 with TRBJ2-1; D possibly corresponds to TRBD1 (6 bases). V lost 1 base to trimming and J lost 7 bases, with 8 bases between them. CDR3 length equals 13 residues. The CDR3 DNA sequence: TGTGCCAGCAGTTTAGGCAGGGGAAATGAGCAGTTCTTC. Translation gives CASSLGRGNEQFF.

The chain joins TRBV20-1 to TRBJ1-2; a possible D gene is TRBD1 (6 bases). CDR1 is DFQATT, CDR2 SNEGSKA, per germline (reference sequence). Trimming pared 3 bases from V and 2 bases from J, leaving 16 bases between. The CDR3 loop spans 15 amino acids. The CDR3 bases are TGCAGTGCTAGTAACCCCGGGACATCCAACTATGGCTACACCTTC. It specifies CSASNPGTSNYGYTF.

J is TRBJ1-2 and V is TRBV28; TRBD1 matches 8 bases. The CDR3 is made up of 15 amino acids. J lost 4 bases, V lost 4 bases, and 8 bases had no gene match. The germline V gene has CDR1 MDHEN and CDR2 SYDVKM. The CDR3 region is CASSSPGTGGYGYTF. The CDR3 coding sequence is TGTGCCAGCAGTTCTCCCGGGACAGGAGGCTATGGCTACACCTTC.

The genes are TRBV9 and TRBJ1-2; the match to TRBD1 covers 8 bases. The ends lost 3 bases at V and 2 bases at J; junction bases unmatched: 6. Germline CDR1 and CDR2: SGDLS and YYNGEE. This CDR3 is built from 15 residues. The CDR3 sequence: CASSADGTGNYGYTF. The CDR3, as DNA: TGTGCCAGCAGCGCAGACGGGACAGGCAACTATGGCTACACCTTC.

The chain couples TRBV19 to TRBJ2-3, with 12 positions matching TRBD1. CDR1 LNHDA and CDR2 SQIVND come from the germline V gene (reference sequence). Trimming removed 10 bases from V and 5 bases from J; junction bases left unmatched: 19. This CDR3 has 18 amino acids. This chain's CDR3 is CATSSLQPGQGAGDTQYF. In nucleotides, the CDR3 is TGTGCCACCTCCTCCCTTCAACCGGGACAGGGGGCGGGAGATACGCAGTATTTT.

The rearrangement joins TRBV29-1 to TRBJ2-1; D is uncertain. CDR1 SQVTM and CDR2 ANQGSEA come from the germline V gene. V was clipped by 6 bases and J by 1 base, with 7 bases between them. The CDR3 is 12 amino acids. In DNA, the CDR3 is TGCAGCGTCCTAAAGTCCTACAATGAGCAGTTCTTC. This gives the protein CSVLKSYNEQFF.

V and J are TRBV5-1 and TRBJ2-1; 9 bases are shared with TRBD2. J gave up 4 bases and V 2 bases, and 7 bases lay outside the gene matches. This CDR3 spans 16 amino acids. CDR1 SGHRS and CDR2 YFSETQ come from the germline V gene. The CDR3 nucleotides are TGCGCCAGCAGCTTTTTAGCGGGAGTTGCATACAATGAGCAGTTCTTC. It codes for CASSFLAGVAYNEQFF.

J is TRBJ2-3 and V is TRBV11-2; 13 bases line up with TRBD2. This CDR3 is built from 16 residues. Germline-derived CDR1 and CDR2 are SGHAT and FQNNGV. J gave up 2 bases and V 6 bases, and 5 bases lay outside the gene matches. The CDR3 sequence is CASSWTSGSPTDTQYF. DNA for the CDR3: TGTGCCAGCAGTTGGACTAGCGGGAGCCCCACAGATACGCAGTATTTT.